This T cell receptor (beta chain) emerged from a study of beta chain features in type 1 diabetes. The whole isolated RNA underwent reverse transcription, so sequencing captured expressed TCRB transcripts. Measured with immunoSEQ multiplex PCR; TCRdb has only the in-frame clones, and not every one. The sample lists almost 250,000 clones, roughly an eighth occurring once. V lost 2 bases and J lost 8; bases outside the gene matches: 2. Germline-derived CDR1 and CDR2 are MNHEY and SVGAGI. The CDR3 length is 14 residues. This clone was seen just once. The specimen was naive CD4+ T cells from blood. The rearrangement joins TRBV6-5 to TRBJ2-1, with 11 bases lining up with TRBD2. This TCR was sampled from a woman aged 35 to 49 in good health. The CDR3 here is CASSYQLAGDEQFF. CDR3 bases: TGTGCCAGCAGTTACCAACTAGCGGGGGATGAGCAGTTCTTC.